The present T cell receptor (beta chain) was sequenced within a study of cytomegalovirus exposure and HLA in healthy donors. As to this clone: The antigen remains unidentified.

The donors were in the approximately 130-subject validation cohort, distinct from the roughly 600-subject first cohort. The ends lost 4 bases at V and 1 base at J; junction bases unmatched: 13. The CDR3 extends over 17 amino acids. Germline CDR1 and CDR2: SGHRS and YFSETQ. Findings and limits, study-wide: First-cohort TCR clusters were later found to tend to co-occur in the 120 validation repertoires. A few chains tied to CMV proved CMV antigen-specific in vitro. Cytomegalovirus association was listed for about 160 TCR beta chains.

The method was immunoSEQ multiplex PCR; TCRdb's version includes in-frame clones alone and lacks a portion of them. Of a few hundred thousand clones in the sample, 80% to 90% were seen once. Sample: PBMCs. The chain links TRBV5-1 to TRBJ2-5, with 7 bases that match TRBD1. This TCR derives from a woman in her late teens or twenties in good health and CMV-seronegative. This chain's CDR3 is CASSPLPPTGSQETQYF. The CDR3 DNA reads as TGCGCCAGCAGCCCCCTCCCTCCGACAGGGTCCCAAGAGACCCAGTACTTC.